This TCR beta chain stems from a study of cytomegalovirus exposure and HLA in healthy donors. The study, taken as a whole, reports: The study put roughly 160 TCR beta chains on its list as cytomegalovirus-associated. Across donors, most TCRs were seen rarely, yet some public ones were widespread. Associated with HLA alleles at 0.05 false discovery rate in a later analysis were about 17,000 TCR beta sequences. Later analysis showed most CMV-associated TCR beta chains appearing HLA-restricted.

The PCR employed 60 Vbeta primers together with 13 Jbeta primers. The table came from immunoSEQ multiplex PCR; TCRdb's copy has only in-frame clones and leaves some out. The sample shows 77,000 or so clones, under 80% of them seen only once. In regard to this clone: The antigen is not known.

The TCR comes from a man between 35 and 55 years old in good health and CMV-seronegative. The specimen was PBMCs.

The chain's CDR3 is CASSEVQGRNTIYF. The CDR3, as DNA: TGTGCCAGCAGTGAGGTTCAGGGGAGAAACACCATATATTTT. V and J are TRBV6-5 and TRBJ1-3; D might be TRBD1 (6 bases). Germline CDR1 MNHEY, CDR2 SVGAGI. The CDR3 length is 14 residues. Trimming stripped 5 bases from V and 5 bases from J, with 13 bases between.